The sequence of this T cell receptor beta chain was determined in a study of long-term antiretroviral therapy in people with HIV. Across the study: There is a gap of about a decade between the earliest samples and the later 2015 immediate-ART recommendation.

There was at least one pre-ART PBMC sample for each donor, plus at least two post-ART PBMC samples. This clone was seen only once. At survey level, the immunoSEQ assay was run in its v3.0 version. Sequencing aimed at roughly 40,000-50,000 T-cell genomes per sample. TCRdb's copy holds only in-frame clones and misses some; the assay was immunoSEQ multiplex PCR. This table holds about 20,000 clones, 70% to 90% found once. V was cut by 2 bases and J by 4 bases, with 14 bases left in between. The germline V gene encodes CDR1 MNHEY and CDR2 SVGAGI. CDR3 length: 16 residues. This specimen consisted of unsorted PBMCs, obtained 0.6 years after starting antiretroviral therapy. The source is a woman between 18 and 29 years old with HIV. The chain carries TRBV6-5 and TRBJ2-2, with D maybe TRBD1 (5 bases). The CDR3 region is CASSYGWGGGTGELFF. CDR3 DNA sequence: TGTGCCAGCAGTTACGGATGGGGCGGCGGCACCGGGGAGCTGTTTTTT.